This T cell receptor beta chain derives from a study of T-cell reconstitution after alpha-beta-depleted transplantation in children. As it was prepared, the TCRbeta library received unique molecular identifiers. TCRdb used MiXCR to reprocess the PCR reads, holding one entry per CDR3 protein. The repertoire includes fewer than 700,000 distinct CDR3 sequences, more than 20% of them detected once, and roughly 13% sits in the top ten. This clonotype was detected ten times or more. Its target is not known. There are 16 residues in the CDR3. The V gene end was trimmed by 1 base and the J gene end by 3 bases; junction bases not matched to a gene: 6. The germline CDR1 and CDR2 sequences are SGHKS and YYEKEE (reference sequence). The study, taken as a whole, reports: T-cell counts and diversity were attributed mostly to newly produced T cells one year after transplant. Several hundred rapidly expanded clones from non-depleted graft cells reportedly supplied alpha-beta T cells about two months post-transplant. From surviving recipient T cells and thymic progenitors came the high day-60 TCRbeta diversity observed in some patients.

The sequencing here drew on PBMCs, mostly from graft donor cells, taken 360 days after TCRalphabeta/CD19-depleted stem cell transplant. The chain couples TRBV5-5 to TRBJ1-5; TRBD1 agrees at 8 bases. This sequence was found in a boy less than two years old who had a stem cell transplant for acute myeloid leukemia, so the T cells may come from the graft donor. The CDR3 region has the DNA TGTGCCAGCAGCTTGTCCGCGACAGGGGTCAATCAGCCCCAGCATTTT. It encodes CASSLSATGVNQPQHF.